The subject of this entry is one T cell receptor beta chain. Its specificity is not known. At the DNA level, this CDR3 is encoded by other sequences in the same sample as well. Trimming removed 9 bases from V and 0 bases from J; junction bases left unmatched: 3. This CDR3 is 13 amino acids long. The germline V gene has CDR1 ENHRY and CDR2 SYGVKD. Since all of the isolated RNA was reverse transcribed, expressed TCRB transcripts were what got sequenced. TCRdb keeps only in-frame clones here, not all; method: immunoSEQ multiplex PCR. Among some 48,000 clones listed, about 48% were seen once. Sorting that relied on CD45RO/CCR7/CD25/CD127/CD95/CD27 yielded CD4+ naive, central memory, regulatory and stem cell-like memory cells. The data belong to a study of beta chain features in type 1 diabetes. Looking at the study overall: In age, gender and cell yields, patients were similar to healthy donors. The study examined around 100 million sorted cells across all samples. Study-wide results and caveats: Across all four CD4+ subsets, people with type 1 diabetes showed modestly shorter TCRB CDR3s. A pattern of fewer insertions and more deletions at VDJ junctions was seen in type 1 diabetes patients.

This TCR came from a man between 25 and 39 years old with type 1 diabetes. The V gene is TRBV10-3, the J gene TRBJ2-3, with TRBD1 identical over 7 bases. Sequencing input: stem cell memory CD4+ T cells from blood. Here the CDR3 DNA reads TGTGCCATTAGGGACAGCAGCACAGATACGCAGTATTTT. Residues: CAIRDSSTDTQYF.